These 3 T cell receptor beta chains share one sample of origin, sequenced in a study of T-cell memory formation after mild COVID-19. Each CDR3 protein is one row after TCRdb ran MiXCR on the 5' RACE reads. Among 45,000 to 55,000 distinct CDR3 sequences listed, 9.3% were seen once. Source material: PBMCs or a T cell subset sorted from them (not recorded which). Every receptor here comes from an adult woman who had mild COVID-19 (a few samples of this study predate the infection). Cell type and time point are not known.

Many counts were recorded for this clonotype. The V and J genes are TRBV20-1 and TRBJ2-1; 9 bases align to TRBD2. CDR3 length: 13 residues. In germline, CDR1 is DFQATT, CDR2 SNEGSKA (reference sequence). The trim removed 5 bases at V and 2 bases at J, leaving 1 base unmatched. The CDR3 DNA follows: TGCAGTGCTCCTAGCGGGGCCTACAATGAGCAGTTCTTC. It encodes CSAPSGAYNEQFF.

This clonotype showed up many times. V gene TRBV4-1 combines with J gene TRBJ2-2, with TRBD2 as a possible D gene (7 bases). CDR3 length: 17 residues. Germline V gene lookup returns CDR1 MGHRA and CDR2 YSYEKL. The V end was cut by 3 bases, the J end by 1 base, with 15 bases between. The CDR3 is CASSQHPGGLNTGELFF. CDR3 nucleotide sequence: TGCGCCAGCAGCCAGCATCCGGGGGGCTTGAACACCGGGGAGCTGTTTTTT.

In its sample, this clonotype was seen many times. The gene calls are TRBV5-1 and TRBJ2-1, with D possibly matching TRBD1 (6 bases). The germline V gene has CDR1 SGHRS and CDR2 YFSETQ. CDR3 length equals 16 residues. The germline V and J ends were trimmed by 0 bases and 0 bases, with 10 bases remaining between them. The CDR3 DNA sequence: TGCGCCAGCAGCTTGGAGGGGGAACTCTCCTACAATGAGCAGTTCTTC. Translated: CASSLEGELSYNEQFF.